This T cell receptor (beta chain) came from a study of cytomegalovirus exposure and HLA in healthy donors. The length of the CDR3 is 14 residues. The V segment lost 6 bases and the J segment 5 bases; nucleotides outside the gene matches: 7. In germline, CDR1 is SNHLY, CDR2 FYNNEI. Here immunoSEQ multiplex PCR was the method, and the copy in TCRdb shows in-frame clones only, minus some. The data contain under 65,000 clones, 85% to 95% of them seen just once; the ten biggest clones take up approximately 6%. The material sequenced was PBMCs. The V gene is TRBV2, the J gene TRBJ1-1; 9 positions agree with TRBD1. The TCR originated in a woman between 18 and 30 years old in good health and CMV-seropositive. The CDR3: CASSTGTGMTEAFF. In DNA, the CDR3 is TGTGCCAGCAGCACCGGGACAGGGATGACTGAAGCTTTCTTT.